One sample yielded the 25 T cell receptor beta chains listed below, sequenced in a study of blood T cell repertoires in COVID-19 (dated by TCRdb to the early 2020s). The library was obtained by the immunoSEQ multiplex PCR assay. TCRdb took this table from immuneACCESS and kept in-frame rearrangements with V and J called. Such tables lack part of the clones; where checked against another copy, unresolved V genes explain under half of the gap, and the rest is unexplained. Counted in this sample were fewer than 250,000 clones; 65% to 90% of them appeared once. The top ten clonotypes cover almost 4.5% of the sample. Sequencing input: peripheral blood. The source of these receptors is a man aged 45-60 years with acute or convalescent COVID-19.

The J gene is TRBJ1-3, the V gene TRBV11-3, with a weak D call TRBD1 (5 bases). CDR1 SGHNT and CDR2 YENEEA come from the germline V gene. Trimming took 5 bases from V and 3 from J, leaving 20 bases between them. This CDR3 has 17 residues. CDR3 loop: CASSPGEASPGGNTIYF. CDR3 sequence (DNA): TGTGCCAGCAGCCCGGGGGAGGCCTCCCCGGGTGGAAACACCATATATTTT. The full variable domain, in which reference TRBV11-3 and TRBJ1-3 provide the parts outside the CDR3, is EAGVVQSPRYKIIEKKQPVAFWCNPISGHNTLYWYLQNLGQGPELLIRYENEEAVDDSQLPKDRFSAERLKGVDSTLKIQPAELGDSAVYLCASSPGEASPGGNTIYFGEGSWLTVV.

The chain uses TRBV6-2 or TRBV6-3 and TRBJ1-2; weak D call: TRBD1 (5 bases). The V gene's germline CDR1 is MNHEY and CDR2 SVGEGT. V dropped 2 bases and J dropped 8 bases, with 18 bases sitting between them. The CDR3 consists of 15 residues. This chain's CDR3 is CASSYGADASWGYTF. CDR3 sequence (DNA): TGTGCCAGCAGTTACGGGGCGGACGCATCTTGGGGCTACACCTTC.

This clone was seen a handful of times. This rearrangement joins TRBV7-2 to TRBJ2-7; 8 bases are a match to TRBD2. With V trimmed by 5 bases and J by 5 bases, 14 bases remained unmatched. The CDR3 is 16 amino acids. Germline loops: CDR1 SGHTA, CDR2 FQGNSA. The CDR3 loop is CASSPLPGGLQNEQYF. The CDR3 nucleotides are TGTGCCAGCAGCCCTCTGCCGGGGGGGCTTCAGAACGAGCAGTACTTC.

The chain employs TRBV6-4 and TRBJ1-6, with TRBD1 identical over 7 bases. CDR1 and CDR2 (germline): MRHNA, SNTAGT. The CDR3 runs to 13 residues. V lost 6 bases and J lost 7; bases outside the gene matches: 3. The CDR3 reads CASSQQGNSPLHF. The DNA of the CDR3 is TGTGCCAGCAGCCAACAGGGGAATTCACCCCTCCACTTT.

This chain connects TRBV10-2 to TRBJ1-2, with 12 nucleotides matching TRBD1. J lost 6 bases, V lost 2 bases, and 4 bases had no gene match. Germline loops: CDR1 WSHSY, CDR2 SAAADI. CDR3 size: 15 residues. CDR3 in DNA: TGCGCCAGCAGTGAGATCGGGACAGGGGGCGATGGCTACACCTTC. The encoded protein is CASSEIGTGGDGYTF.

This chain connects TRBV18 to TRBJ1-3; a weak D match, TRBD1 (6 bases). Germline CDR1 and CDR2: KGHSH and LQKENI. CDR3 size: 15 residues. Trimming left V 3 bases short and J 4 bases short, with 13 bases between. CDR3 amino acids: CASSPPARGGNTIYF. The CDR3 coding sequence is TGTGCCAGCTCACCTCCCGCCAGGGGAGGAAACACCATATATTTT.

The rearrangement joins TRBV3-1 (or the pseudogene TRBV3-2) to TRBJ1-3, with TRBD1 matching over 7 bases. Germline V lookup: CDR1 LGHDT, CDR2 YNNKEL (reference sequence). The junction had 5 bases not matched to a gene; V was cut back by 1 base and J by 8 bases. This CDR3 region has 14 residues. In DNA, the CDR3 is TGTGCCAGCAGCCAAGGAGACAGGGCGGACACCATATATTTT. It translates to CASSQGDRADTIYF.

The chain has TRBV7-9 and TRBJ2-7; 7 nucleotides line up with TRBD2. The CDR3 has 14 residues. CDR1 is SEHNR, CDR2 FQNEAQ, per germline (reference sequence). After removal of 6 bases from V and 4 bases from J, the junction contained 9 bases not matched to a gene. The CDR3 DNA is TGTGCCAGCAGTTCCGGACTAGTAATTTACGAGCAGTACTTC. Translating gives CASSSGLVIYEQYF.

This rearrangement joins TRBV5-5 to TRBJ2-3, with 11 bases matching TRBD2. Germline CDR1 is SGHKS and CDR2 is YYEKEE (reference sequence). The CDR3 spans 17 residues. Trimming removed 1 base from V and 5 bases from J; junction bases left unmatched: 9. The chain's CDR3 is CASSLILTSGARDTQYF. CDR3 DNA sequence: TGTGCCAGCAGCTTGATATTGACTAGCGGGGCCCGAGATACGCAGTATTTT.

This chain connects TRBV27 to TRBJ2-1; 8 bases line up with TRBD2. Germline CDR1 reads MNHEY; CDR2 reads SMNVEV (reference sequence). This CDR3 spans 15 amino acids. J lost 4 bases, V lost 5 bases, and 7 bases had no gene match. The CDR3 region has the DNA TGTGCCAGCAGTCAACTAGCGGTTACATACAATGAGCAGTTCTTC. This gives the protein CASSQLAVTYNEQFF.

This clone has only one observation. This chain connects TRBV4-1 to TRBJ2-1; D remains ambiguous. Germline-derived CDR1 and CDR2 are MGHRA and YSYEKL. This CDR3 is 16 amino acids long. Trimming left V 1 base short and J 2 bases short, with 12 bases between. The CDR3 is CASSQALSVTYNEQFF. CDR3 coding DNA: TGCGCCAGCAGCCAAGCTCTCAGCGTCACCTACAATGAGCAGTTCTTC.

V usage is TRBV13 and J usage is TRBJ2-2; 7 bases agree with TRBD2. Trimming took 1 base from V and 0 from J; bases not matched to a gene: 2. CDR3 length: 16 residues. CDR1 is PRHDT and CDR2 is FYEKMQ in the germline V gene (reference sequence). The DNA of the CDR3 is TGTGCCAGCAGCTTAGTCGCGGGGGCGAACACCGGGGAGCTGTTTTTT. Translating it yields CASSLVAGANTGELFF.

A remark on this clone: The sample carries other DNA sequences with the same CDR3. The chain uses TRBV19 and TRBJ1-2, with a weak D call TRBD1 (5 bases). CDR3 length: 14 amino acids. The germline gives CDR1 LNHDA, CDR2 SQIVND (reference sequence). Trimming shortened V by 3 bases and J by 5 bases, and 13 bases separated the two germline ends. The CDR3 DNA reads TGTGCCAGTAGTATTGGGCAGGGTGGTTATGGCTACACCTTC. Translation gives CASSIGQGGYGYTF.

The V gene is TRBV27, the J gene TRBJ1-5; 9 bases line up with TRBD1. CDR3 length equals 15 residues. The ends lost 5 bases at V and 3 bases at J; junction bases unmatched: 5. The V gene's germline CDR1 is MNHEY and CDR2 SMNVEV (reference sequence). The CDR3 spells CASSPRTGVNQPQHF. The CDR3 coding sequence is TGTGCCAGCAGTCCCCGGACAGGGGTCAATCAGCCCCAGCATTTT.

The V and J genes are TRBV27 and TRBJ1-5; 8 bases match TRBD1. The CDR3 sequence is 13 residues long. Per germline, CDR1 MNHEY and CDR2 SMNVEV (reference sequence). J lost 7 bases, V lost 6 bases, and 5 bases had no gene match. CDR3 in amino acids: CASSQGARQPQHF. For the CDR3, the DNA is TGTGCCAGCAGCCAGGGGGCTCGGCAGCCCCAGCATTTT.

CDR3 bases: TGTGCCAGCAGCTTCTTGGACAGGGGTGTCTACACCTTC. Protein product: CASSFLDRGVYTF. The V and J genes are TRBV7-3 and TRBJ1-2; 9 bases line up with TRBD1. Germline V gene lookup returns CDR1 SGHTA and CDR2 FQGTGA. The CDR3 extends over 13 amino acids. Unmatched junction bases numbered 6, after V lost 3 bases and J lost 10 bases.

V gene TRBV5-1 combines with J gene TRBJ1-1; no firm D call. The length of the CDR3 is 14 residues. V was pared by 5 bases and J by 5 bases, with 16 bases between. CDR1 is SGHRS, CDR2 YFSETQ, per germline. The CDR3 nucleotides are TGCGCCAGCAGTTACGATCCCGGGAGAACTGAAGCTTTCTTT. Protein sequence: CASSYDPGRTEAFF.

The chain uses TRBV27 and TRBJ2-7; 7 bases align to TRBD1. CDR1 and CDR2 from the germline V gene are MNHEY and SMNVEV (reference sequence). The CDR3 contains 14 residues. The J segment lost 3 bases and the V segment lost 5 bases, leaving 7 bases of the junction unmatched. The CDR3 nucleotides read TGTGCCAGCAGTCTCGGGACAGCTTTCTACGAGCAGTACTTC. It encodes CASSLGTAFYEQYF.

The genes are TRBV4-1 and TRBJ1-5; 7 bases are shared with TRBD1. The CDR3 runs to 14 residues. J lost 9 bases, V lost 0 bases, and 5 bases had no gene match. Germline V gene data show CDR1 as MGHRA and CDR2 as YSYEKL. CDR3 protein: CASSQDRNRGPQHF. The DNA for the CDR3 is TGCGCCAGCAGCCAAGATCGGAACAGGGGGCCCCAGCATTTT.

V usage is TRBV3-1 (or the pseudogene TRBV3-2) and J usage is TRBJ2-2; TRBD1 might be the D (6 bases). This CDR3 is built from 16 residues. The germline V and J ends were trimmed by 3 bases and 4 bases, with 15 bases remaining between them. Germline V gene sequence: CDR1 LGHDT, CDR2 YNNKEL (reference sequence). CDR3 protein: CASSHYRVPATGELFF. The DNA of the CDR3 is TGTGCCAGCAGCCACTACAGGGTCCCAGCCACCGGGGAGCTGTTTTTT.

The rearrangement uses TRBV5-1 and TRBJ1-2; weak D call: TRBD1 (5 bases). Per germline, CDR1 SGHRS and CDR2 YFSETQ. CDR3 length: 15 amino acids. V was trimmed by 4 bases and J by 5 bases, leaving 18 bases between them. CDR3 sequence (DNA): TGCGCCAGCAGCCGCTTGGGGACTAAGTCTTATGGCTACACCTTC. Residues: CASSRLGTKSYGYTF.

This rearrangement joins TRBV5-5 to TRBJ1-1; D is ambiguous. Germline-derived CDR1 and CDR2 are SGHKS and YYEKEE (reference sequence). The CDR3 runs to 14 residues. Trimming cost V 4 bases and J 0 bases, with 10 bases left between them. The DNA of the CDR3 is TGTGCCAGCAGCCCCCAGATACTGAACACTGAAGCTTTCTTT. This gives the protein CASSPQILNTEAFF.

J is TRBJ1-6 and V is TRBV2, with D hard to call. V was trimmed by 7 bases and J by 4 bases, leaving 11 bases between them. Germline V lookup: CDR1 SNHLY, CDR2 FYNNEI. This CDR3 comprises 14 residues. CDR3 loop: CASKTDTYNSPLHF. The CDR3 coding sequence is TGTGCCAGCAAAACAGATACTTATAATTCACCCCTCCACTTT.

The chain carries TRBV19 and TRBJ1-1; 9 bases map to TRBD1. Per germline, CDR1 LNHDA and CDR2 SQIVND (reference sequence). The V segment lost 6 bases and the J segment 4 bases; nucleotides outside the gene matches: 9. The CDR3 runs 15 residues. DNA for the CDR3: TGTGCCAGTAGCCGCGGACAGGGGTCGGTCACTGAAGCTTTCTTT. Protein product: CASSRGQGSVTEAFF.

The chain carries TRBV7-7 and TRBJ2-5; 11 bases are shared with TRBD2. V gave up 3 bases and J gave up 2 bases; unmatched junction bases: 2. In germline, CDR1 is SSHAT, CDR2 FNYEAQ (reference sequence). This CDR3 comprises 15 residues. CDR3 amino acids: CASSFSGGGQETQYF. The CDR3, as DNA: TGTGCCAGCAGCTTTAGCGGGGGGGGGCAAGAGACCCAGTACTTC.